This T cell receptor (beta chain) was profiled in a study of neurological immune-mediated disorders. TCRdb fed the 5' RACE reads into MiXCR, producing one record per CDR3 protein. The repertoire has more than 70,000 distinct CDR3 sequences, 9% to 12% of them found once; the top ten carry around 1.8%. The V gene's germline CDR1 is DFQATT and CDR2 SNEGSKA (reference sequence). V lost 4 bases and J 3 bases, leaving 9 bases between the germline ends. CDR3 length equals 12 residues. The table lists this clonotype with many counts. V gene TRBV20-1 combines with J gene TRBJ2-5; D uncertain. Material: PBMCs. This clonotype was sampled from a man between 40 and 49 years old in good health. The CDR3 region has the DNA TGCAGTGCTATCGGTCCGGAAGAGACCCAGTACTTC. Amino acid sequence: CSAIGPEETQYF.